A single sample gave rise to the 3 T cell receptor beta chains below, sequenced in a study of early T cells in non-severe SARS-CoV-2 infection. TCRdb analysed the 5' RACE reads with MiXCR anew, one entry per CDR3 protein. The sample comprises about 59,000 distinct CDR3 sequences, over 10% of which are singletons, and 2.9% rests with the top ten. Sequencing was done on a sample of whole blood. The receptors originated from an adult who was a healthcare worker with PCR-confirmed SARS-CoV-2 infection or an uninfected control (not recorded which).

This clonotype was recorded only once. The CDR3 region is CASSQEGGQGQVGEQYF. The CDR3 DNA reads TGCGCCAGCAGCCAAGAAGGTGGCCAGGGACAGGTCGGCGAGCAGTACTTC. The rearrangement links TRBV4-1 to TRBJ2-7; TRBD1 matches 8 bases. CDR3 length: 17 amino acids. The germline V gene encodes CDR1 MGHRA and CDR2 YSYEKL. The V and J ends lost 0 bases and 6 bases, in that order; junction bases with no gene match: 13.

This clonotype was found many times. This chain connects TRBV7-9 to TRBJ2-7, with D perhaps TRBD2 (5 bases). Germline values: CDR1 SEHNR, CDR2 FQNEAQ (reference sequence). The CDR3 is 14 amino acids. The germline V and J ends were trimmed by 5 bases and 5 bases, with 16 bases remaining between them. The CDR3 region has the DNA TGTGCCAGCAGCCGCGGGCGTGTCGAGGACGAGCAGTACTTC. Translation: CASSRGRVEDEQYF.

The sample holds a few counts of this clonotype. The chain joins TRBV7-9 to TRBJ2-7, with 9 bases aligning to TRBD1. J lost 5 bases, V lost 4 bases, and 9 bases had no gene match. This CDR3 comprises 15 residues. Germline CDR1 and CDR2: SEHNR and FQNEAQ (reference sequence). Written as DNA, the CDR3 is TGTGCCAGCAGCTCCACCGGGACAGGGTTCAACGAGCAGTACTTC. Residues: CASSSTGTGFNEQYF.